Presented here are 29 T cell receptor beta chains from one specimen sequenced in a study of T cell responses to AZD1222 COVID-19 vaccine. Generated by immunoSEQ multiplex PCR, the TCRdb table keeps only in-frame clones and is missing some. The sample lists 89,000 or so clones, 85% to 95% seen once, with around 30% in the top ten. The sample consisted of peripheral blood, taken 28 days after the second AZD1222 dose. The origin of the receptors is an adult who received the AZD1222 COVID-19 vaccine.

This clone was seen only a few times. V is TRBV28 and J is TRBJ2-1; TRBD1 is a possible D gene (6 bases). Trimming removed 6 bases from V and 7 bases from J, with 19 bases in between. CDR3 length equals 15 residues. Germline CDR1 MDHEN, CDR2 SYDVKM. The CDR3 loop reads CASRFGQWDTNEQFF. The CDR3 DNA reads TGTGCCAGCAGATTCGGACAGTGGGATACAAATGAGCAGTTCTTC.

The chain has TRBV7-2 and TRBJ1-1, with D uncertain. CDR1 is SGHTA, CDR2 FQGNSA, per germline. CDR3 length: 13 residues. V was trimmed by 4 bases and J by 4 bases, leaving 10 bases between them. The CDR3 coding sequence is TGTGCCAGCAGCTCCAGAGGATTCACTGAAGCTTTCTTT. Translating it yields CASSSRGFTEAFF.

This sequence joins TRBV11-2 and TRBJ2-7, with 11 bases aligning to TRBD1. Germline loops: CDR1 SGHAT, CDR2 FQNNGV. The CDR3 has 14 amino acids. Trimming at V came to 5 bases and at J to 4 bases, leaving 4 bases not matched to a gene. The CDR3 bases are TGTGCCAGCAGCGCCGGGACAGGGGGGTACGAGCAGTACTTC. Translated: CASSAGTGGYEQYF.

CDR3 protein: CASSADPQDSPLHF. In DNA form, the CDR3 reads TGTGCCAGCAGCGCTGACCCTCAGGATTCACCCCTCCACTTT. This sequence joins TRBV9 and TRBJ1-6; D is undetermined. The germline CDR1 and CDR2 sequences are SGDLS and YYNGEE. Deletions cut 3 bases from V and 8 bases from J, with 12 bases between. The CDR3 runs to 14 residues.

The chain couples TRBV9 to TRBJ2-7, with 11 bases identical to TRBD2. This CDR3 spans 16 amino acids. Germline lookup yields CDR1 SGDLS and CDR2 YYNGEE. V was clipped by 3 bases and J by 3 bases; unmatched bases: 8. Here the CDR3 DNA reads TGTGCCAGCAGCGAGAGTACTAGCGGGGGTTTCTACGAGCAGTACTTC. Residues: CASSESTSGGFYEQYF.

This rearrangement joins TRBV2 to TRBJ2-5; TRBD2 aligns across 7 bases. Germline assignment: CDR1 SNHLY and CDR2 FYNNEI. The CDR3 contains 15 residues. Trimming removed 6 bases from V and 0 bases from J; junction bases left unmatched: 7. For the CDR3, the DNA is TGTGCCAGCAGGGCAGCGGGACCGTACCAAGAGACCCAGTACTTC. Its translation: CASRAAGPYQETQYF.

A few counts support this clone. V usage is TRBV18 and J usage is TRBJ1-3; the match to TRBD1 covers 7 bases. Germline-derived CDR1 and CDR2 are KGHSH and LQKENI. The CDR3 has 15 amino acids. Germline trimming cut 6 bases from V and 2 bases from J; bases unmatched to any gene: 7. CDR3 amino acids: CASSKEGGPGNTIYF. The CDR3 nucleotides are TGTGCCAGCTCCAAGGAAGGGGGCCCTGGAAACACCATATATTTT.

The chain carries TRBV30 and TRBJ1-1; D remains ambiguous. This CDR3 contains 13 residues. Germline V gene lookup returns CDR1 GTSNPN and CDR2 SVGIG (reference sequence). The germline V and J ends were trimmed by 5 bases and 5 bases, with 15 bases remaining between them. The chain's CDR3 is CAWVPVGRTEAFF. CDR3 DNA sequence: TGTGCCTGGGTACCGGTAGGGCGAACTGAAGCTTTCTTT.

The rearrangement joins TRBV5-1 to TRBJ2-3; the D gene is possibly TRBD1 (6 bases). Germline CDR1 and CDR2: SGHRS and YFSETQ. The V and J ends lost 3 bases and 2 bases respectively, with 7 bases between them. This CDR3 is 13 amino acids long. The CDR3 loop is CASSSGDTDTQYF. DNA for the CDR3: TGCGCCAGCAGCTCAGGGGACACAGATACGCAGTATTTT.

The rearrangement links TRBV19 to TRBJ2-1; D gene ambiguous. The CDR3 spans 15 residues. Trimming took off 4 bases at V and 6 bases at J, with 16 bases between the two ends. CDR1 LNHDA and CDR2 SQIVND come from the germline V gene (reference sequence). The CDR3 DNA follows: TGTGCCAGTAGTAACCCAGCTAGGTCGGGCAATGAGCAGTTCTTC. Its translation is CASSNPARSGNEQFF.

The J gene is TRBJ2-5, the V gene TRBV28; 7 bases match TRBD2. V shed 6 bases, J shed 3 bases, and the junction held 10 bases outside the gene matches. Germline V lookup: CDR1 MDHEN, CDR2 SYDVKM. CDR3 size: 15 residues. CDR3 sequence (DNA): TGTGCCAGCAGCATAAACCGGGACTACAAAGAGACCCAGTACTTC. Its translation is CASSINRDYKETQYF.

CDR3 region: CASSETRAQPQHF. For the CDR3, the DNA is TGTGCCAGCAGTGAAACGAGGGCCCAGCCCCAGCATTTT. The chain employs TRBV6-1 and TRBJ1-5; D remains ambiguous. V was pared by 2 bases and J by 7 bases, with 9 bases between. This CDR3 spans 13 amino acids. CDR1 and CDR2 from the germline V gene are MNHNS and SASEGT.

In DNA, the CDR3 is TGTGCCAGCAGCTTGGGGTTGGGACCGAACACCGGGGAGCTGTTTTTT. Encoded protein: CASSLGLGPNTGELFF. V is TRBV5-4 and J is TRBJ2-2; D tentatively fits TRBD1 or TRBD2 (5 bases each). CDR3 length equals 16 residues. Trimming pared 0 bases from V and 0 bases from J, leaving 9 bases between. The germline V gene encodes CDR1 SGHNT and CDR2 YYREEE (reference sequence). The variable domain in full, completed from reference TRBV5-4 and TRBJ2-2, reads ETGVTQSPTHLIKTRGQQVTLRCSSQSGHNTVSWYQQALGQGPQFIFQYYREEENGRGNFPPRFSGLQFPNYSSELNVNALELDDSALYLCASSLGLGPNTGELFFGEGSRLTVL.

This clone was detected only once. This chain joins TRBV5-1 and TRBJ2-2, with 10 bases fitting TRBD2. V gave up 0 bases and J gave up 6 bases; unmatched junction bases: 8. The CDR3 loop spans 17 amino acids. Germline V gives CDR1 SGHRS, CDR2 YFSETQ. CDR3: CASSLAASGSGAGELFF. The DNA for the CDR3 is TGCGCCAGCAGCTTGGCGGCTAGCGGGAGTGGAGCCGGGGAGCTGTTTTTT. The whole variable domain, filled in from reference TRBV5-1 and TRBJ2-2, reads KAGVTQTPRYLIKTRGQQVTLSCSPISGHRSVSWYQQTPGQGLQFLFEYFSETQRNKGNFPGRFSGRQFSNSRSEMNVSTLELGDSALYLCASSLAASGSGAGELFFGEGSRLTVL.

The chain joins TRBV6-5 to TRBJ2-3; 7 nucleotides agree with TRBD1. V trimming: 6 bases; J trimming: 6 bases; junction bases outside the gene matches: 9. The CDR3 has 14 residues. Germline assignment: CDR1 MNHEY and CDR2 SVGAGI. CDR3 residues: CASSLRTGTDTQYF. In DNA, the CDR3 is TGTGCCAGCAGCCTCCGGACAGGAACGGATACGCAGTATTTT.

The V call is TRBV7-9, the J call TRBJ2-7, with 7 bases that match TRBD1. The junction had 5 bases not matched to a gene; V was cut back by 1 base and J by 5 bases. This CDR3 region has 14 residues. Germline V gene lookup returns CDR1 SEHNR and CDR2 FQNEAQ (reference sequence). The CDR3 region is CASSLGQGFDEQYF. The DNA for the CDR3 is TGTGCCAGCAGCTTAGGACAGGGCTTTGACGAGCAGTACTTC.

The genes are TRBV7-9 and TRBJ2-2, with 14 bases matching TRBD2. Germline CDR1 is SEHNR and CDR2 is FQNEAQ (reference sequence). The CDR3 consists of 18 residues. The trim removed 0 bases at V and 6 bases at J, leaving 6 bases unmatched. The CDR3 bases are TGTGCCAGCAGCTTAGCACCGACTAGCGGGAGGGCCTCCGGGGAGCTGTTTTTT. It is translated as CASSLAPTSGRASGELFF. Filled out from reference TRBV7-9 and TRBJ2-2, the complete variable domain reads DTGVSQNPRHKITKRGQNVTFRCDPISEHNRLYWYRQTLGQGPEFLTYFQNEAQLEKSRLLSDRFSAERPKGSFSTLEIQRTEQGDSAMYLCASSLAPTSGRASGELFFGEGSRLTVL.

The chain joins TRBV6-4 to TRBJ2-3, with D unclear. Between the trimmed V and J ends, which lost 6 bases and 8 bases, there was a span of 15 bases. Per germline, CDR1 MRHNA and CDR2 SNTAGT. The CDR3 is made up of 13 amino acids. The CDR3 region is CASSPIEFGTQYF. The CDR3 nucleotides are TGTGCCAGCAGCCCTATAGAATTTGGTACGCAGTATTTT.

The genes are TRBV28 and TRBJ1-2, with no clear D. The CDR3 sequence is 13 residues long. Germline V gene data show CDR1 as MDHEN and CDR2 as SYDVKM. V lost 4 bases, J lost 2 bases, and 8 bases lay in between. The CDR3 nucleotides are TGTGCCAGCAGTTCCGACGGGAACTATGGCTACACCTTC. It encodes CASSSDGNYGYTF.

V gene TRBV6-4 combines with J gene TRBJ2-1, with 7 bases lining up with TRBD1. V was pared by 0 bases and J by 7 bases, with 6 bases of the junction left unmatched. Germline values: CDR1 MRHNA, CDR2 SNTAGT. The CDR3 contains 15 residues. The CDR3 nucleotides read TGTGCCAGCAGTGACTCAGTAGGACAGGTGAATGAGCAGTTCTTC. This gives the protein CASSDSVGQVNEQFF.

This clone has only one observation. The gene calls are TRBV5-4 and TRBJ1-2; D possibly corresponds to TRBD1 (5 bases). V shed 4 bases and J shed 0 bases, with 13 bases lying between them. Per the germline V gene, CDR1 is SGHNT and CDR2 is YYREEE (reference sequence). CDR3 length equals 15 residues. As DNA, the CDR3 is TGTGCCAGCAGCCCTTGGACGGGGGCTAACTATGGCTACACCTTC. Protein product: CASSPWTGANYGYTF.

The rearrangement links TRBV30 to TRBJ1-2, with TRBD1 as a possible D gene (6 bases). CDR1 is GTSNPN, CDR2 SVGIG, per germline (reference sequence). V was pared by 7 bases and J by 5 bases, with 17 bases between. The CDR3 is made up of 13 amino acids. As DNA, the CDR3 is TGTGCCTCCGCGAGGGGGGGGAAGTATGGCTACACCTTC. Encoded protein: CASARGGKYGYTF.

The chain carries TRBV9 and TRBJ1-1, with a possible D match to TRBD1 (5 bases). This CDR3 spans 13 amino acids. Germline CDR1 and CDR2: SGDLS and YYNGEE. V lost 4 bases and J 1 base, leaving 8 bases between the germline ends. The CDR3 sequence: CASSPGQNTEAFF. The CDR3 nucleotides are TGTGCCAGCAGCCCAGGGCAGAACACTGAAGCTTTCTTT. Variable domain in full (rest from reference TRBV9 and TRBJ1-1): DSGVTQTPKHLITATGQRVTLRCSPRSGDLSVYWYQQSLDQGLQFLIQYYNGEERAKGNILERFSAQQFPDLHSELNLSSLELGDSALYFCASSPGQNTEAFFGQGTRLTVV.

This clone was seen once. The chain combines TRBV5-6 with TRBJ1-3; maybe TRBD1 (6 bases). Germline assignment: CDR1 SGHDT and CDR2 YYEEEE. The CDR3 loop spans 13 amino acids. Trimming left V 0 bases short and J 8 bases short, with 9 bases between. The CDR3 nucleotides read TGTGCCAGCAGCTTGGCGGGGGCGGACACCATATATTTT. Protein sequence: CASSLAGADTIYF.

This CDR3 reads CASSFSGRLDTQYF. The CDR3, as DNA: TGTGCCAGCAGCTTCAGCGGGAGGCTTGATACGCAGTATTTT. J is TRBJ2-3 and V is TRBV7-2, with 9 nucleotides matching TRBD2. The CDR3 spans 14 residues. Germline CDR1 reads SGHTA; CDR2 reads FQGNSA. V lost 3 bases to trimming and J lost 6 bases; unmatched junction nucleotides: 4. The whole variable domain, remainder taken from reference TRBV7-2 and TRBJ2-3, is GAGVSQSPSNKVTEKGKDVELRCDPISGHTALYWYRQSLGQGLEFLIYFQGNSAPDKSGLPSDRFSAERTGGSVSTLTIQRTQQEDSAVYLCASSFSGRLDTQYFGPGTRLTVL.

J is TRBJ2-5 and V is TRBV7-2, with D unresolved. The germline CDR1 and CDR2 sequences are SGHTA and FQGNSA. V dropped 1 base and J dropped 1 base, with 10 bases sitting between them. The CDR3 contains 15 residues. The CDR3 spells CASSLGDRSQETQYF. In DNA form, the CDR3 reads TGTGCCAGCAGCTTAGGGGATAGGAGCCAAGAGACCCAGTACTTC.

The chain employs TRBV3-1 (or the pseudogene TRBV3-2) and TRBJ2-5; tentative D call: TRBD2 (5 bases). V lost 0 bases to trimming and J lost 0 bases, with 17 bases between them. The CDR3 contains 18 residues. The germline CDR1 and CDR2 sequences are LGHDT and YNNKEL (reference sequence). CDR3 residues: CASSQDLGGRRYQETQYF. The CDR3 bases are TGTGCCAGCAGCCAAGATCTAGGTGGGAGACGCTACCAAGAGACCCAGTACTTC.

The chain employs TRBV5-1 and TRBJ2-1; 9 bases are shared with TRBD2. Germline V gene data show CDR1 as SGHRS and CDR2 as YFSETQ. The CDR3 covers 16 residues. V lost 4 bases and J lost 8; bases outside the gene matches: 13. The CDR3 here is CASSLAGGRAGDEQFF. The CDR3 nucleotides are TGCGCCAGCAGCCTAGCGGGCGGGAGGGCCGGGGATGAGCAGTTCTTC.

This clone showed up just once. The chain carries TRBV11-3 and TRBJ2-7, with D perhaps matching TRBD1 (7 bases). V shed 5 bases and J shed 5 bases, with 13 bases lying between them. CDR1 and CDR2 (germline): SGHNT, YENEEA. The CDR3 spans 13 residues. The CDR3 DNA is TGTGCCAGCAGCGCGGGACAGTTAGACGAGCAGTACTTC. It specifies CASSAGQLDEQYF.